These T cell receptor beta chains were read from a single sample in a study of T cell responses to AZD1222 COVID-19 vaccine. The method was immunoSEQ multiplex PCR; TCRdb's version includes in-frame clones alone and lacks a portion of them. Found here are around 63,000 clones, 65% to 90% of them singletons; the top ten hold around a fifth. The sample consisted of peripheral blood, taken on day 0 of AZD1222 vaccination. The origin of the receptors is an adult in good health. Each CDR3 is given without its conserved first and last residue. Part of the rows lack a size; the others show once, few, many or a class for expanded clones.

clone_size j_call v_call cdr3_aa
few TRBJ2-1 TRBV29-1 SVGQGLGNEQF
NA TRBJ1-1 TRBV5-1 ASSLVRGRMATEAF
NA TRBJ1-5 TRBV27 ASSSRNQPQH
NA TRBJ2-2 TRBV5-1 ASSLYGPVVANTGELF
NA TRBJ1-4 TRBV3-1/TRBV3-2 ASSHGGNNEKLF
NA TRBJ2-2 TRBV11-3 ASSLGGVSVEFSSGGELF
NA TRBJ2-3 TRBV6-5 ASRYAGTAGDTQY
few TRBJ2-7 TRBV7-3 ASSLRHGGYEQY
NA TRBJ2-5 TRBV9 ASSVDLGGGLRETQY
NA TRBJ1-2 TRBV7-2 ASSPSGGVGYT
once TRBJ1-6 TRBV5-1 ASSFSPQGEGSPLH
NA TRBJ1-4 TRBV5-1 ASARDARTNEKLF
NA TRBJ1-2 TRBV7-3 ASSPSTGSYGYT
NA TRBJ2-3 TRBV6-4 ASSALAGTDTQY
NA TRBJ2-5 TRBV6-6 ASSYSLGGTQY
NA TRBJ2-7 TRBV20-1 SATQGAEQY
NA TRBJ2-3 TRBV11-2 ASSRRLAGMGDTQY
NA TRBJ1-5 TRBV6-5 ASSPGQGLNQPQH
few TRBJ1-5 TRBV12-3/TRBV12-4 ASSFQGNQPQH
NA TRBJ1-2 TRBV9 ASSVEGSGDGYT
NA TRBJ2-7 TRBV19 ASSTKMDVYEQY
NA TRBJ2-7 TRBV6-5 ASNRQGAGEQY
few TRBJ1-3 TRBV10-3 AISGGGSRSGNTIY
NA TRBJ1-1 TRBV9 ASSPSLQGNTEAF
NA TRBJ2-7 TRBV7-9 ASSSGGQGHEQY
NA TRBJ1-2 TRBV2 ASSESRGNYNYGYT
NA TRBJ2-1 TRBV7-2 ASSSGWGGLNEQF
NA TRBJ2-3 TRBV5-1 ASSLRGLGTDTQY
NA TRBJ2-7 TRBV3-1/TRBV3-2 ASSLGTVGMEQY
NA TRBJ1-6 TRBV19 ASSINGVHSPLH
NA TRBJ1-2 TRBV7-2 ASSLVQGDYGYT
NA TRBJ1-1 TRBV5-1 ASSLAGTGMTEAF
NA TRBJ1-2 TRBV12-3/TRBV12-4 ASSFLWGSDYT
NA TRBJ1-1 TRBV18 ASSPPSLSGQREAF
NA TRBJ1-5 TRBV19 ATKGGSHQPQH
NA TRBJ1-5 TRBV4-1 ASSPERTGRNQPQH
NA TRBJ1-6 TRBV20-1 SASGFGASYNSPLH
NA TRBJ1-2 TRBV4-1 ASSPGDRGYT
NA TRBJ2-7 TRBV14 ASSQSPMGYEQY
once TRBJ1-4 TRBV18 ASSPPPALATNEKLF
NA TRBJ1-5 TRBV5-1 ASSLTGASNQPQH
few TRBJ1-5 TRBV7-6 ASSLAQGPELGPQH
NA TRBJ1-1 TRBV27 ASSFSPPATEAF
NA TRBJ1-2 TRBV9 ASSGVGGAQGYT
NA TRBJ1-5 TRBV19 ASSQMGGKPQH
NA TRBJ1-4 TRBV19 ATRLDRSVNEKLF
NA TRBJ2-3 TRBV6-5 ASSPLSDTQY
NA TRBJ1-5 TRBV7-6 ASSLEAVGSNQPQH
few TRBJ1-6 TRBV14 ASSQTRWNSPLH
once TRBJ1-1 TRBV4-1 ASSLGTVNTEAF
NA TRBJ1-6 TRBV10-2 ASSGGNSPLH
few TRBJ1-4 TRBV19 ASSTGTPGEKLF
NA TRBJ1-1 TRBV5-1 ASSLTVGVNTEAF
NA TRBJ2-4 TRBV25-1 ASSVFLGAKNIQY
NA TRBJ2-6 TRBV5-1 ASSPREGAGANVLT
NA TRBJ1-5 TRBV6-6 ASSYSRGSGNQPQH
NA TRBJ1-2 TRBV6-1 ASSEGQGGDGYT
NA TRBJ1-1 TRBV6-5 ASRRALNTEAF
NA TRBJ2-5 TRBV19 ASAYRLQGETQY